Below are 28 T cell receptor beta chains sequenced from a single sample in a study of blood T cell repertoires in COVID-19. Only in-frame clones appear in the TCRdb table, and some are missing; sequencing was by immunoSEQ multiplex PCR. The repertoire has roughly 200,000 clones, approximately 82% of them found once; the top ten carry 4% to 6.5%. Sequencing was done on a sample of PBMCs or T cells enriched from blood (not recorded which). These receptors were collected from a woman aged 60-70 years with acute COVID-19.

The CDR3 sequence: CASSYLGGGDGTQYF. The CDR3 region has the DNA TGTGCCAGCAGCTACCTGGGGGGGGGCGACGGGACCCAGTACTTC. The rearrangement uses TRBV7-2 and TRBJ2-5, with a weak D call TRBD2 (7 bases). The germline gives CDR1 SGHTA, CDR2 FQGNSA. The CDR3 is made up of 15 amino acids. With 4 bases removed from V and 7 bases from J, the gap between germline ends came to 19 bases.

The rearrangement joins TRBV3-1 (or the pseudogene TRBV3-2) to TRBJ2-1, with 7 bases fitting TRBD2. V lost 6 bases, J lost 6 bases, and 5 bases stayed unmatched. The germline gives CDR1 LGHDT, CDR2 YNNKEL (reference sequence). There are 13 residues in the CDR3. CDR3 sequence: CASRAGASNEQFF. The DNA for the CDR3 is TGTGCCAGCAGGGCGGGAGCGAGCAATGAGCAGTTCTTC.

The chain links TRBV5-1 to TRBJ1-3; D call uncertain. The V end lost 9 bases, the J end lost 0 bases, and 4 bases lay between the germline ends. The CDR3 has 11 residues. The V gene's germline CDR1 is SGHRS and CDR2 YFSETQ. The CDR3 sequence: CAINSGNTIYF. CDR3 nucleotides: TGCGCCATCAACTCTGGAAACACCATATATTTT.

This sequence joins TRBV7-9 and TRBJ1-5, with D maybe TRBD1 (5 bases). The CDR3 length is 16 residues. From germline, CDR1 is SEHNR and CDR2 FQNEAQ (reference sequence). V was pared by 3 bases and J by 1 base, with 13 bases between. The DNA for the CDR3 is TGTGCCAGCAGCTTGGGTTTGCGGGGGAGCAATCAGCCCCAGCATTTT. This sequence encodes CASSLGLRGSNQPQHF.

The V call is TRBV7-2, the J call TRBJ2-1; tentatively, D is TRBD2 (6 bases). The germline V gene encodes CDR1 SGHTA and CDR2 FQGNSA. This CDR3 has 16 amino acids. V was shortened by 2 bases and J by 7 bases, with 18 bases between the two germline ends. The CDR3 spells CASSLYGLVGGNEQFF. CDR3 DNA sequence: TGTGCCAGCAGCTTATATGGGCTAGTGGGAGGAAATGAGCAGTTCTTC.

This chain links TRBV6-4 with TRBJ1-1, with no clear D. CDR3 size: 13 residues. Per germline, CDR1 MRHNA and CDR2 SNTAGT. The V gene lost 4 bases and the J gene lost 1 base, with 7 bases spanning the gap. The CDR3: CASSGSENTEAFF. CDR3 nucleotides: TGTGCCAGCAGTGGTTCAGAGAACACTGAAGCTTTCTTT.

This rearrangement joins TRBV5-1 to TRBJ2-4; no clear D gene. CDR3 length: 14 residues. V was trimmed by 4 bases and J by 0 bases, leaving 8 bases between them. Per the germline V gene, CDR1 is SGHRS and CDR2 is YFSETQ. CDR3 bases: TGCGCCAGCAGCAAAGACACAGCCAAAAACATTCAGTACTTC. This encodes CASSKDTAKNIQYF.

DNA of the CDR3: TGTGCCAGCAGCTCTGACAGGAGAGAAAAACTGTTTTTT. Its translation is CASSSDRREKLFF. The rearrangement uses TRBV7-2 and TRBJ1-4, with D possibly matching TRBD1 (6 bases). Germline V gives CDR1 SGHTA, CDR2 FQGNSA. The CDR3 is 13 amino acids. Trimming pared 4 bases from V and 8 bases from J, leaving 11 bases between.

This rearrangement joins TRBV20-1 to TRBJ1-6; D remains ambiguous. Trimming took 3 bases from V and 10 from J, leaving 7 bases between them. The CDR3 length is 11 residues. Looked up from germline, CDR1 is DFQATT and CDR2 is SNEGSKA (reference sequence). CDR3 coding DNA: TGCAGTGCTAGTAGCGGGTCACCCCTCCACTTT. This encodes CSASSGSPLHF.

The V call is TRBV7-2, the J call TRBJ1-3; D may be TRBD1 (5 bases). V gave up 1 base and J gave up 5 bases, with 18 bases separating them. In germline, CDR1 is SGHTA, CDR2 FQGNSA. This CDR3 comprises 17 residues. In nucleotides, the CDR3 is TGTGCCAGCAGCTTAGGCCCCCCCCCAGGGTTGAGAAACACCATATATTTT. Residues: CASSLGPPPGLRNTIYF.

The V call is TRBV19, the J call TRBJ1-1, with D unresolved. V lost 3 bases to trimming and J lost 8 bases, with 10 bases between them. The CDR3 runs 12 residues. Germline lookup yields CDR1 LNHDA and CDR2 SQIVND (reference sequence). The DNA for the CDR3 is TGTGCCAGTAGTATTCGACCTAGGGAAGCTTTCTTT. Encoded protein: CASSIRPREAFF.

The chain is built from TRBV6-2 or TRBV6-3 and TRBJ2-7; 11 bases agree with TRBD2. The CDR3 consists of 15 residues. After removal of 0 bases from V and 6 bases from J, the junction contained 4 bases not matched to a gene. Germline assignment: CDR1 MNHEY and CDR2 SVGEGT. CDR3 in DNA: TGTGCCAGCAGTTACTCGCCAGGGACTAGCGGCGAGCAGTACGTC. The encoded protein is CASSYSPGTSGEQYV.

This clone has a single count. This sequence joins TRBV5-4 and TRBJ1-1, with 9 bases aligning to TRBD1. The CDR3 is made up of 16 amino acids. Germline V gene sequence: CDR1 SGHNT, CDR2 YYREEE (reference sequence). V shed 5 bases, J shed 1 base, and the junction held 9 bases outside the gene matches. The DNA for the CDR3 is TGTGCCAGCAGTCGAACAGGGGGCTTTGGGAACACTGAAGCTTTCTTT. This translates into CASSRTGGFGNTEAFF.

This clone was counted a few times. The rearrangement uses TRBV7-2 and TRBJ1-6; D not resolved. Germline V CDR1 and CDR2: SGHTA, FQGNSA. Trimming took 5 bases from V and 7 from J, leaving 12 bases between them. The CDR3 totals 14 residues. This chain's CDR3 is CASSRPGGNSPLHF. CDR3 nucleotide sequence: TGTGCCAGCAGCCGGCCGGGAGGAAATTCACCCCTCCACTTT.

The chain joins TRBV7-8 to TRBJ2-7, with D possibly matching TRBD2 (5 bases). The CDR3 has 15 amino acids. Germline V CDR1 and CDR2: SGHVS, FQNEAQ. Trimming shortened V by 5 bases and J by 0 bases, and 14 bases separated the two germline ends. Here the CDR3 reads CASSHRDGLSYEQYF. CDR3 bases: TGTGCCAGCAGCCACCGTGACGGACTCTCCTACGAGCAGTACTTC.

This clone was picked up a small number of times. V usage is TRBV2 and J usage is TRBJ2-4, with no clear D. The CDR3 length is 11 residues. Trimming pared 8 bases from V and 1 base from J, leaving 3 bases between. The V gene's germline CDR1 is SNHLY and CDR2 FYNNEI. CDR3 protein: CASSAKNIQYF. CDR3 in DNA: TGTGCCAGCTCGGCCAAAAACATTCAGTACTTC.

This chain uses TRBV30 with TRBJ1-2; perhaps TRBD1 as D (5 bases). This CDR3 has 14 residues. Trimming cost V 2 bases and J 8 bases, with 18 bases left between them. Germline V gene data show CDR1 as GTSNPN and CDR2 as SVGIG (reference sequence). The CDR3 loop is CAWSHRGGARGYTF. CDR3 DNA: TGTGCCTGGAGTCATCGAGGAGGGGCCCGGGGCTACACCTTC. The full variable domain, completed using reference TRBV30 and TRBJ1-2, is SQTIHQWPATLVQPVGSPLSLECTVEGTSNPNLYWYRQAAGRGLQLLFYSVGIGQISSEVPQNLSASRPQDRQFILSSKKLLLSDSGFYLCAWSHRGGARGYTFGSGTRLTVV.

This sequence joins TRBV9 and TRBJ2-7; possible D gene TRBD1, 6 bases. Germline V gene data show CDR1 as SGDLS and CDR2 as YYNGEE. The CDR3 sequence is 15 residues long. V lost 4 bases to trimming and J lost 2 bases, with 16 bases between them. The DNA of the CDR3 is TGTGCCAGCAGCAAGTACTCAGGGGAGACCTACGAGCAGTACTTC. Translating it yields CASSKYSGETYEQYF.

The chain is built from TRBV5-4 and TRBJ2-1; a possible D gene is TRBD2 (5 bases). This CDR3 region has 15 residues. CDR1 and CDR2 from the germline V gene are SGHNT and YYREEE (reference sequence). V lost 1 base, J lost 3 bases, and 11 bases lay in between. CDR3 in amino acids: CASSLWASRYNEQFF. The CDR3 region has the DNA TGTGCCAGCAGCTTGTGGGCTAGCCGCTACAATGAGCAGTTCTTC.

The genes are TRBV12-5 and TRBJ1-5; TRBD1 might be the D (5 bases). V lost 1 base, J lost 0 bases, and 13 bases lay in between. The germline CDR1 and CDR2 sequences are LGHNT and FRNRAP. The CDR3 length is 17 residues. CDR3 amino acids: CASGLAGTIYSNQPQHF. DNA for the CDR3: TGTGCTAGTGGTTTGGCCGGGACTATCTATAGCAATCAGCCCCAGCATTTT.

This sequence joins TRBV11-2 and TRBJ1-1, with D unresolved. The germline V and J ends were trimmed by 4 bases and 11 bases, with 14 bases remaining between them. Germline CDR1 and CDR2: SGHAT and FQNNGV. The CDR3 runs to 12 residues. CDR3 residues: CASSSDILEAFF. CDR3 in DNA: TGTGCCAGCAGCTCCGACATCCTCGAGGCTTTCTTT. Full variable domain (missing parts from reference TRBV11-2 and TRBJ1-1): EAGVAQSPRYKIIEKRQSVAFWCNPISGHATLYWYQQILGQGPKLLIQFQNNGVVDDSQLPKDRFSAERLKGVDSTLKIQPAKLEDSAVYLCASSSDILEAFFGQGTRLTVV.

The chain is built from TRBV19 and TRBJ2-1, with TRBD2 identical over 12 bases. V lost 4 bases, J lost 9 bases, and 7 bases stayed unmatched. Germline CDR1 and CDR2: LNHDA and SQIVND (reference sequence). The CDR3 is made up of 15 amino acids. The CDR3 DNA reads as TGTGCCAGTAGTACGAGGACTAGCGGGACAAGTGAGCAGTTCTTC. This codes for CASSTRTSGTSEQFF. Full variable domain (missing parts from reference TRBV19 and TRBJ2-1): DGGITQSPKYLFRKEGQNVTLSCEQNLNHDAMYWYRQDPGQGLRLIYYSQIVNDFQKGDIAEGYSVSREKKESFPLTVTSAQKNPTAFYLCASSTRTSGTSEQFFGPGTRLTVL.

The chain joins TRBV4-1 to TRBJ2-1; D is perhaps TRBD2 (6 bases). This CDR3 is 16 amino acids long. CDR1 and CDR2 from the germline V gene are MGHRA and YSYEKL. V lost 1 base and J lost 7, with 17 bases in between. CDR3 sequence reads: CASSQGFGMGTNEQFF. Here the CDR3 DNA reads TGCGCCAGCAGCCAAGGATTCGGGATGGGGACTAATGAGCAGTTCTTC.

The chain has TRBV25-1 and TRBJ2-7; 7 nucleotides line up with TRBD2. Germline V lookup: CDR1 MGHDK, CDR2 SYGVNS. The CDR3 totals 13 residues. V lost 3 bases and J lost 5; bases outside the gene matches: 4. The CDR3 protein is CASSDYGRDEQYF. In DNA, the CDR3 is TGTGCCAGCAGTGACTATGGGAGGGACGAGCAGTACTTC.

The J gene is TRBJ1-5, the V gene TRBV15; D gene unclear. V was trimmed by 0 bases and J by 0 bases, leaving 9 bases between them. This CDR3 spans 16 amino acids. Germline V CDR1 and CDR2: LNHNV, YYDKDF (reference sequence). The CDR3 protein is CATSRDQVYSNQPQHF. CDR3 nucleotides: TGTGCCACCAGCAGAGATCAGGTGTATAGCAATCAGCCCCAGCATTTT.

The chain has TRBV28 and TRBJ2-7; D gene unclear. Per germline, CDR1 MDHEN and CDR2 SYDVKM. This CDR3 region has 16 residues. V lost 6 bases, J lost 0 bases, and 18 bases lay in between. The CDR3 region has the DNA TGTGCCAGCAGCCCGTCGACACCATATCTCTCCTACGAGCAGTACGTC. Translating it yields CASSPSTPYLSYEQYV.

V and J are TRBV6-5 and TRBJ2-7; no firm D call. With 0 bases removed from V and 0 bases from J, the gap between germline ends came to 6 bases. The CDR3 runs 14 residues. Germline V lookup: CDR1 MNHEY, CDR2 SVGAGI. The CDR3 DNA is TGTGCCAGCAGTTACTCCGCGAGCTCCTACGAGCAGTACGTC. It is translated as CASSYSASSYEQYV.

The chain links TRBV5-4 to TRBJ2-4, with 8 positions matching TRBD1. V was pared by 3 bases and J by 3 bases, with 8 bases of the junction left unmatched. The CDR3 is 16 amino acids. The germline V gene encodes CDR1 SGHNT and CDR2 YYREEE (reference sequence). CDR3 DNA sequence: TGTGCCAGCAGCTCGAGGACAGGGTCAAGCAAAAACATTCAGTACTTC. Translation: CASSSRTGSSKNIQYF.